The 17 T cell receptor beta chains reported below all come from one sample, sequenced in a study of cytomegalovirus exposure and HLA in healthy donors. PCR involved 60 Vbeta and 13 Jbeta primers. The table came from immunoSEQ multiplex PCR; TCRdb's copy has only in-frame clones and leaves some out. The sample includes about 99,000 clones, about three quarters of them seen just once. Sequencing used PBMCs. The receptors were sampled from a man aged 60 to 69 in good health and CMV-seropositive.

The rearrangement uses TRBV9 and TRBJ2-3, with 12 bases aligning to TRBD2. This CDR3 region has 17 residues. The trim removed 2 bases at V and 1 base at J, leaving 5 bases unmatched. Per germline, CDR1 SGDLS and CDR2 YYNGEE. The CDR3 nucleotides are TGTGCCAGCAGCGTCCCGACTAGCGGGGGTGGCACAGATACGCAGTATTTT. It codes for CASSVPTSGGGTDTQYF.

The genes are TRBV7-2 and TRBJ1-5; TRBD1 is a possible D gene (6 bases). V lost 5 bases to trimming and J lost 4 bases, with 27 bases between them. There are 19 residues in the CDR3. CDR1 and CDR2 from the germline V gene are SGHTA and FQGNSA. CDR3 sequence: CASSPRDMGAPRGNQPQHF. Here the CDR3 DNA reads TGTGCCAGCAGCCCCCGAGATATGGGGGCCCCTCGAGGGAATCAGCCCCAGCATTTT.

The chain uses TRBV7-2 and TRBJ2-3; no clear D. There are 17 residues in the CDR3. CDR1 SGHTA and CDR2 FQGNSA come from the germline V gene. V was clipped by 5 bases and J by 0 bases, with 18 bases between them. The CDR3: CASSLGYRATSTDTQYF. In DNA, the CDR3 is TGTGCCAGCAGCCTAGGCTACAGAGCCACTAGCACAGATACGCAGTATTTT.

This clone was counted a few times. This chain links TRBV7-9 with TRBJ1-1; D remains unclear. This CDR3 has 13 residues. V was pared by 1 base and J by 7 bases, with 10 bases between. Germline V gene sequence: CDR1 SEHNR, CDR2 FQNEAQ (reference sequence). The CDR3 protein is CASSLGGAFEAFF. The CDR3 bases are TGTGCCAGCAGCTTAGGAGGTGCTTTTGAAGCTTTCTTT.

The gene calls are TRBV28 and TRBJ2-5; tentatively, D is TRBD2 (6 bases). Germline V CDR1 and CDR2: MDHEN, SYDVKM. V was clipped by 6 bases and J by 9 bases, with 23 bases between them. This CDR3 comprises 15 residues. The CDR3 loop is CASSLTGTLKRAQYF. The CDR3, as DNA: TGTGCCAGCAGCCTGACGGGGACCCTCAAGCGGGCCCAGTACTTC.

J is TRBJ1-2 and V is TRBV5-1, with a tentative D call TRBD1 (5 bases). This CDR3 is 15 amino acids long. V dropped 0 bases and J dropped 7 bases, with 16 bases sitting between them. The germline gives CDR1 SGHRS, CDR2 YFSETQ. DNA for the CDR3: TGCGCCAGCAGCTTGGCCGGGGGGAGAGGTGGTGGCTACACCTTC. It codes for CASSLAGGRGGGYTF.

The chain recombines TRBV12-5 with TRBJ1-4; possible D gene TRBD1, 5 bases. CDR1 is LGHNT and CDR2 is FRNRAP in the germline V gene. The CDR3 is made up of 14 amino acids. Trimming left V 4 bases short and J 7 bases short, with 13 bases between. CDR3 DNA: TGTGCTAGTGGTTCGACAGCCTCCGTTGAAAAACTGTTTTTT. Its protein is CASGSTASVEKLFF.

The rearrangement uses TRBV7-8 and TRBJ2-1, with 7 bases aligning to TRBD2. The V and J ends lost 2 bases and 6 bases, in that order; junction bases with no gene match: 4. Germline V gene lookup returns CDR1 SGHVS and CDR2 FQNEAQ. The CDR3 runs to 14 residues. The CDR3 bases are TGTGCCAGCAGCTTAAGACTAGCATCCAATGAGCAGTTCTTC. This sequence encodes CASSLRLASNEQFF.

V usage is TRBV6-5 and J usage is TRBJ2-5; D not resolved. In germline, CDR1 is MNHEY, CDR2 SVGAGI. Trimming shortened V by 7 bases and J by 0 bases, and 6 bases separated the two germline ends. The CDR3 runs 12 residues. CDR3 DNA sequence: TGTGCCAGCAAACGGGACCAAGAGACCCAGTACTTC. It translates to CASKRDQETQYF.

This chain links TRBV4-3 with TRBJ1-2; 7 bases fit TRBD1. CDR3 length: 14 amino acids. Germline trimming cut 0 bases from V and 4 bases from J; bases unmatched to any gene: 2. CDR1 and CDR2 (germline): LGHNA, YSLEER. The CDR3 DNA sequence: TGCGCCAGCAGCCAAGAAAGGGACAGCTATGGCTACACCTTC. It is translated as CASSQERDSYGYTF.

The rearrangement uses TRBV6-5 and TRBJ1-2, with a tentative D call TRBD1 (6 bases). This CDR3 region has 13 residues. Germline values: CDR1 MNHEY, CDR2 SVGAGI. Trimming shortened V by 5 bases and J by 2 bases, and 9 bases separated the two germline ends. The CDR3 region is CASSADRNYGYTF. CDR3 nucleotides: TGTGCCAGCAGTGCGGACAGAAACTATGGCTACACCTTC.

The V gene is TRBV11-3, the J gene TRBJ2-2; 8 bases match TRBD1. After removal of 1 base from V and 7 bases from J, the junction contained 5 bases not matched to a gene. Germline-derived CDR1 and CDR2 are SGHNT and YENEEA. The CDR3 runs 15 residues. CDR3 sequence (DNA): TGTGCCAGCAGCTTAGGGCAGGGGGCTGGCGGGGAGCTGTTTTTT. Protein product: CASSLGQGAGGELFF.

The rearrangement joins TRBV29-1 to TRBJ2-3, with D possibly TRBD1 on 5 matching bases. The germline V gene has CDR1 SQVTM and CDR2 ANQGSEA. Trimming left V 3 bases short and J 3 bases short, with 10 bases between. The CDR3 has 13 amino acids. The CDR3 loop reads CSVDRQGTDTQYF. CDR3 nucleotides: TGCAGCGTTGATCGCCAGGGAACAGATACGCAGTATTTT.

The CDR3 is CASSYPQRGLNTEAFF. CDR3 nucleotides: TGTGCCAGCAGCTACCCCCAGAGGGGGTTGAACACTGAAGCTTTCTTT. The chain carries TRBV7-2 and TRBJ1-1; D may be TRBD1 (6 bases). This CDR3 comprises 16 residues. V lost 4 bases and J 0 bases, leaving 15 bases between the germline ends. Germline CDR1 reads SGHTA; CDR2 reads FQGNSA.

V and J are TRBV6-4 and TRBJ2-3; D is perhaps TRBD2 (5 bases). CDR3 length: 15 residues. CDR1 is MRHNA, CDR2 SNTAGT, per germline. Trimming left V 5 bases short and J 1 base short, with 13 bases between. CDR3 in DNA: TGTGCCAGCAGTCCCCGGAGGTTGGGCACAGATACGCAGTATTTT. Protein: CASSPRRLGTDTQYF.

The chain carries TRBV4-3 and TRBJ1-2; D gene uncertain. This CDR3 comprises 14 residues. Trimming took 1 base from V and 4 from J, leaving 10 bases between them. CDR1 LGHNA and CDR2 YSLEER come from the germline V gene. The chain's CDR3 is CASSQGSTSYGYTF. The DNA of the CDR3 is TGCGCCAGCAGCCAAGGGTCGACATCCTATGGCTACACCTTC.

This chain links TRBV5-4 with TRBJ1-6; 12 bases agree with TRBD1. J lost 10 bases, V lost 3 bases, and 11 bases had no gene match. CDR3 length equals 17 residues. Germline V CDR1 and CDR2: SGHNT, YYREEE (reference sequence). The CDR3 DNA sequence: TGTGCCAGCAGCTGGCCGGGACAGGGGGCCTTAGACTCACCCCTCCACTTT. Encoded protein: CASSWPGQGALDSPLHF.